These 30 T cell receptor beta chains were sequenced from one sample in a study of blood T cell repertoires in COVID-19. Some clones are missing from TCRdb's copy, which holds only in-frame ones; the method was immunoSEQ multiplex PCR. The sample contains roughly 230,000 clones, more than 75% of which appear only once. Sequenced: peripheral blood. These receptors were obtained from a man in his forties with acute or convalescent COVID-19.

The chain carries TRBV5-4 and TRBJ1-2, with 7 bases aligning to TRBD1. Looked up from germline, CDR1 is SGHNT and CDR2 is YYREEE (reference sequence). The CDR3 sequence is 16 residues long. Unmatched junction bases numbered 17, after V lost 4 bases and J lost 8 bases. The CDR3 DNA reads as TGTGCCAGCAGCCTAGGAGGGGGCGCTGAGGGTCGCGGCTACACCTTC. Amino acids: CASSLGGGAEGRGYTF. The full variable domain, completed using reference TRBV5-4 and TRBJ1-2, is ETGVTQSPTHLIKTRGQQVTLRCSSQSGHNTVSWYQQALGQGPQFIFQYYREEENGRGNFPPRFSGLQFPNYSSELNVNALELDDSALYLCASSLGGGAEGRGYTFGSGTRLTVV.

The chain uses TRBV6-5 and TRBJ1-5, with TRBD1 matching over 7 bases. The CDR3 runs to 15 residues. Germline CDR1 MNHEY, CDR2 SVGAGI. Germline trimming cut 2 bases from V and 5 bases from J; bases unmatched to any gene: 6. CDR3 in DNA: TGTGCCAGCAGTTACACAGGGGCCTCTGATCAGCCCCAGCATTTT. Translation: CASSYTGASDQPQHF.

There are a few counts of this clone. The J gene is TRBJ1-6, the V gene TRBV19; perhaps TRBD1 as D (6 bases). The germline CDR1 and CDR2 sequences are LNHDA and SQIVND (reference sequence). The germline V and J ends were trimmed by 9 bases and 4 bases, with 19 bases remaining between them. The CDR3 consists of 16 residues. Here the CDR3 DNA reads TGTGCCAGCCGCGTAGTCTGGACAGCATATAATTCACCCCTCCACTTT. Protein sequence: CASRVVWTAYNSPLHF.

The chain joins TRBV4-2 to TRBJ2-3; weak D call: TRBD2 (5 bases). The CDR3 extends over 17 amino acids. Germline CDR1 and CDR2: LGHNA and YNFKEQ. V lost 2 bases, J lost 0 bases, and 15 bases lay in between. This CDR3 is CASSQSRAGSSTDTQYF. The DNA of the CDR3 is TGTGCCAGCAGCCAAAGTAGGGCGGGCTCTAGCACAGATACGCAGTATTTT.

The rearrangement joins TRBV3-1 (or the pseudogene TRBV3-2) to TRBJ2-1, with TRBD2 matching 12 bases. CDR1 is LGHDT, CDR2 YNNKEL, per germline (reference sequence). Trimming cost V 0 bases and J 4 bases; bases outside gene matches: 1. The CDR3 is made up of 16 amino acids. The CDR3 nucleotides are TGTGCCAGCAGCCAAGACGGACTAGCGGGATACAATGAGCAGTTCTTC. Protein sequence: CASSQDGLAGYNEQFF.

J is TRBJ1-6 and V is TRBV27; a possible D gene is TRBD1 (6 bases). Trimming left V 4 bases short and J 9 bases short, with 16 bases between. The CDR3 covers 15 residues. CDR1 and CDR2 from the germline V gene are MNHEY and SMNVEV (reference sequence). The DNA for the CDR3 is TGTGCCAGCAGTTCCCTATCCCCCAGGGGTTCACCCCTCCACTTT. Its translation: CASSSLSPRGSPLHF.

This chain uses TRBV7-2 with TRBJ2-3; 10 nucleotides align to TRBD1. After removal of 1 base from V and 3 bases from J, the junction contained 10 bases not matched to a gene. This CDR3 is built from 18 residues. Looked up from germline, CDR1 is SGHTA and CDR2 is FQGNSA. As DNA, the CDR3 is TGTGCCAGCAGCTTAGACGGGACAGGGGAGTTGGGAACAGATACGCAGTATTTT. It encodes CASSLDGTGELGTDTQYF.

The rearrangement links TRBV7-2 to TRBJ2-7; 9 bases line up with TRBD1. CDR3 size: 13 residues. CDR1 is SGHTA and CDR2 is FQGNSA in the germline V gene. Trimming took 5 bases from V and 8 from J; bases not matched to a gene: 7. CDR3 DNA sequence: TGTGCCAGCAGCCCTGGACAGGGGCTCAAGCAGTACTTC. This encodes CASSPGQGLKQYF.

The V and J genes are TRBV5-1 and TRBJ2-1; TRBD1 is a possible D gene (5 bases). Germline V gives CDR1 SGHRS, CDR2 YFSETQ. The CDR3 is 15 residues long. Between the trimmed V and J ends, which lost 3 bases and 9 bases, there was a span of 19 bases. Written as DNA, the CDR3 is TGCGCCAGCAGCTCCCAAGGGGTTGGGTTCGGTGAGCAGTTCTTC. It specifies CASSSQGVGFGEQFF.

V usage is TRBV27 and J usage is TRBJ2-5; TRBD1 agrees at 10 bases. CDR3 size: 18 residues. CDR1 is MNHEY, CDR2 SMNVEV, per germline (reference sequence). Trimming took 3 bases from V and 4 from J; bases not matched to a gene: 14. This CDR3 reads CASSFRLRQGALRETQYF. CDR3 DNA sequence: TGTGCCAGCAGTTTCCGACTTCGACAGGGGGCATTAAGAGAGACCCAGTACTTC.

The J gene is TRBJ2-5, the V gene TRBV2; TRBD1 might be the D (6 bases). This CDR3 has 16 residues. Trimming pared 6 bases from V and 4 bases from J, leaving 21 bases between. The germline CDR1 and CDR2 sequences are SNHLY and FYNNEI. DNA for the CDR3: TGTGCCAGCAGATCTACCGGGACACCCAAGGGAGAGACCCAGTACTTC. It codes for CASRSTGTPKGETQYF. Combining the CDR3 with reference TRBV2 and TRBJ2-5 gives the whole variable domain EPEVTQTPSHQVTQMGQEVILRCVPISNHLYFYWYRQILGQKVEFLVSFYNNEISEKSEIFDDQFSVERPDGSNFTLKIRSTKLEDSAMYFCASRSTGTPKGETQYFGPGTRLLVL.

The J gene is TRBJ2-3, the V gene TRBV24-1; 12 nucleotides align to TRBD2. The junction had 13 bases not matched to a gene; V was cut back by 1 base and J by 3 bases. Germline assignment: CDR1 KGHDR and CDR2 SFDVKD. This CDR3 region has 20 residues. CDR3 loop: CATSDLWLAGGLFSTDTQYF. CDR3 nucleotides: TGTGCCACCAGTGATTTATGGCTAGCGGGGGGGTTATTCAGTACAGATACGCAGTATTTT.

Comments on this clone: Other DNA variants within this sample encode the same CDR3. CDR3 nucleotides: TGCGCCAGCAGCATTGGACAGGGAGGCACTGAAGCTTTCTTT. Translation gives CASSIGQGGTEAFF. This chain connects TRBV5-1 to TRBJ1-1, with 8 bases matching TRBD1. Germline assignment: CDR1 SGHRS and CDR2 YFSETQ. The CDR3 contains 14 residues. The V and J ends lost 4 bases and 4 bases, in that order; junction bases with no gene match: 6.

The rearrangement joins TRBV27 to TRBJ1-1; possibly TRBD1 for D (6 bases). Trimming removed 5 bases from V and 1 base from J, with 14 bases in between. This CDR3 is built from 15 residues. Germline CDR1 is MNHEY and CDR2 is SMNVEV (reference sequence). The CDR3 sequence is CASSAYRVGNTEAFF. The CDR3 DNA follows: TGTGCCAGCAGTGCCTACAGGGTTGGGAACACTGAAGCTTTCTTT.

This sequence joins TRBV11-2 and TRBJ1-4; D not certain. The CDR3 totals 15 residues. Trimming shortened V by 1 base and J by 0 bases, and 6 bases separated the two germline ends. Per germline, CDR1 SGHAT and CDR2 FQNNGV. The CDR3 spells CASSLGGATNEKLFF. The CDR3 region has the DNA TGTGCCAGCAGCTTAGGCGGTGCAACTAATGAAAAACTGTTTTTT.

The chain has TRBV7-9 and TRBJ1-2; no clear D. CDR3 length: 13 amino acids. Germline V gene data show CDR1 as SEHNR and CDR2 as FQNEAQ (reference sequence). Trimming shortened V by 3 bases and J by 7 bases, and 12 bases separated the two germline ends. CDR3: CASSFSSGIGYTF. The CDR3, as DNA: TGTGCCAGCAGCTTTTCGTCGGGAATTGGCTACACCTTC.

With respect to this clone: Germline is not matched at one junction end, which may reflect a read error. V usage is TRBV7-2 and J usage is TRBJ1-2; D may be TRBD1 (5 bases). CDR1 is SGHTA, CDR2 FQGNSA, per germline. The CDR3 is 16 amino acids. In DNA, the CDR3 is TGTGCCAGCAGACCTCTGGGAGGGGACGGAGTCAGACGACTACCTTTC. Amino acid sequence: CASRPLGGDGVRRLPF.

The chain uses TRBV29-1 and TRBJ1-5, with a possible D match to TRBD1 (5 bases). The CDR3 contains 13 residues. Germline CDR1 and CDR2: SQVTM and ANQGSEA. Trimming left V 2 bases short and J 4 bases short, with 9 bases between. In nucleotides, the CDR3 is TGCAGCGTTGAAATCAGGGCGAATCAGCCCCAGCATTTT. Translated, it gives CSVEIRANQPQHF. Filled out from reference TRBV29-1 and TRBJ1-5, the complete variable domain reads SAVISQKPSRDICQRGTSLTIQCQVDSQVTMMFWYRQQPGQSLTLIATANQGSEATYESGFVIDKFPISRPNLTFSTLTVSNMSPEDSSIYLCSVEIRANQPQHFGDGTRLSIL.

The chain couples TRBV4-2 to TRBJ2-2; 8 bases agree with TRBD2. The V gene's germline CDR1 is LGHNA and CDR2 YNFKEQ. Trimming cost V 0 bases and J 5 bases; bases outside gene matches: 5. This CDR3 is 16 amino acids long. CDR3 sequence (DNA): TGTGCCAGCAGCCAAGATCCCGGGGGGGAAACCGGGGAGCTGTTTTTT. Residues: CASSQDPGGETGELFF.

The V call is TRBV10-3, the J call TRBJ1-1, with D perhaps TRBD1 (6 bases). Trimming removed 4 bases from V and 3 bases from J, with 15 bases in between. The CDR3 extends over 15 amino acids. The V gene's germline CDR1 is ENHRY and CDR2 SYGVKD. CDR3 sequence (DNA): TGTGCCATCAGTGGGGCAGGGGTATTTTACACTGAAGCTTTCTTT. Its translation is CAISGAGVFYTEAFF.

This clone showed up just once. This sequence joins TRBV7-8 and TRBJ1-5; TRBD1 is a possible D gene (6 bases). Germline V CDR1 and CDR2: SGHVS, FQNEAQ. The CDR3 is made up of 14 amino acids. V was pared by 4 bases and J by 7 bases, with 14 bases between. CDR3 loop: CASSSAGGGQPQHF. CDR3 bases: TGTGCCAGCAGCTCCGCTGGGGGCGGGCAGCCCCAGCATTTT.

The CDR3, as DNA: TGTGCCAGCAGCCCTGGGAAGGAGGCTCACTACGAGCAGTACTTC. Protein sequence: CASSPGKEAHYEQYF. J is TRBJ2-7 and V is TRBV9; maybe TRBD2 (5 bases). Germline V gene sequence: CDR1 SGDLS, CDR2 YYNGEE. The CDR3 consists of 15 residues. Trimming took off 4 bases at V and 3 bases at J, with 17 bases between the two ends.

This clone came up a few times. V gene TRBV7-9 combines with J gene TRBJ2-7; the match to TRBD1 covers 7 bases. The CDR3 is made up of 16 amino acids. Germline V CDR1 and CDR2: SEHNR, FQNEAQ (reference sequence). Trimming at V came to 4 bases and at J to 1 base, leaving 10 bases not matched to a gene. The DNA of the CDR3 is TGTGCCAGCAGCTCCATCATGAGGGGGCATTCCTACGAGCAGTACTTC. It translates to CASSSIMRGHSYEQYF.

The rearrangement joins TRBV27 to TRBJ2-3; 7 bases agree with TRBD1. V shed 7 bases, J shed 6 bases, and the junction held 10 bases outside the gene matches. In germline, CDR1 is MNHEY, CDR2 SMNVEV (reference sequence). CDR3 size: 14 residues. CDR3 sequence reads: CASTLNRGSDTQYF. The CDR3 bases are TGTGCCAGCACCTTGAACAGGGGTTCGGATACGCAGTATTTT.

This clone occurred once. The rearrangement uses TRBV7-9 and TRBJ2-1; 7 bases are a match to TRBD1. The V and J ends lost 0 bases and 7 bases, in that order; junction bases with no gene match: 6. Germline assignment: CDR1 SEHNR and CDR2 FQNEAQ (reference sequence). This CDR3 spans 15 amino acids. CDR3 bases: TGTGCCAGCAGCTTAGCGGCGACAGGGAAAAATGAGCAGTTCTTC. Amino acid sequence: CASSLAATGKNEQFF.

The V and J genes are TRBV7-9 and TRBJ2-7, with D tentatively TRBD1 (5 bases). From germline, CDR1 is SEHNR and CDR2 FQNEAQ (reference sequence). V was pared by 5 bases and J by 4 bases, with 18 bases between. The CDR3 runs 15 residues. CDR3 in amino acids: CASSDPGETDYEQYF. Here the CDR3 DNA reads TGTGCCAGCAGCGATCCAGGAGAGACAGATTACGAGCAGTACTTC.

This chain joins TRBV7-9 and TRBJ2-5, with TRBD2 identical over 11 bases. The CDR3 has 17 amino acids. With V trimmed by 2 bases and J by 7 bases, 12 bases remained unmatched. Germline V lookup: CDR1 SEHNR, CDR2 FQNEAQ (reference sequence). This CDR3 reads CASSLLAVAGGKRTQYF. CDR3 bases: TGTGCCAGCAGCTTACTGGCGGTAGCGGGGGGGAAGAGGACCCAGTACTTC.

V usage is TRBV10-3 and J usage is TRBJ1-2, with 10 bases identical to TRBD1. The trim removed 3 bases at V and 7 bases at J, leaving 5 bases unmatched. CDR1 and CDR2 (germline): ENHRY, SYGVKD. The CDR3 loop spans 14 amino acids. In DNA, the CDR3 is TGTGCCATCAGTGATCCCGGGACAGGGGCTGGCTACACCTTC. Its protein product is CAISDPGTGAGYTF.

This CDR3 is CAIKSSVGANVLTF. In DNA, the CDR3 is TGTGCCATCAAGTCTTCAGTGGGGGCCAACGTCCTGACTTTC. The chain joins TRBV6-5 to TRBJ2-6; no definite D call. This CDR3 has 14 residues. The V end was cut by 10 bases, the J end by 4 bases, with 14 bases between. Germline CDR1 reads MNHEY; CDR2 reads SVGAGI.

V usage is TRBV28 and J usage is TRBJ1-5; D is undetermined. Germline-derived CDR1 and CDR2 are MDHEN and SYDVKM. The CDR3 covers 15 residues. Trimming took off 4 bases at V and 3 bases at J, with 13 bases between the two ends. CDR3 DNA: TGTGCCAGCAGTTCCCGGGTAAAGAACAATCAGCCCCAGCATTTT. Translating gives CASSSRVKNNQPQHF.